This T cell receptor (beta chain) is drawn from a study of OX40 agonist ivuxolimab in advanced cancers. TCRdb's copy holds only in-frame clones and misses some; the assay was immunoSEQ multiplex PCR. The sample has 25,000 to 30,000 clones; approximately 88% are singletons. Germline V gene lookup returns CDR1 SNHLY and CDR2 FYNNEI. The CDR3 spans 18 residues. V lost 0 bases, J lost 3 bases, and 12 bases stayed unmatched. V gene TRBV2 combines with J gene TRBJ1-1; 8 nucleotides match TRBD1. The source was CD4+ or CD8+ T cells sorted from blood, collected in a trial of the OX40 agonist ivuxolimab. This TCR was recovered from an adult with an advanced solid tumor such as melanoma, head and neck, liver or kidney cancer. Here the CDR3 DNA reads TGTGCCAGCAGTGAAGCATTCGGACAGGGTATTCTGGACACTGAAGCTTTCTTT. It yields the protein CASSEAFGQGILDTEAFF.